This T cell receptor (beta chain) originates from a study of cytomegalovirus exposure and HLA in healthy donors. Libraries were prepared by immunoSEQ multiplex PCR; TCRdb keeps only in-frame clonotypes and omits some of them. Of some 150,000 clones listed, 75% to 90% are singletons. CDR1 and CDR2 from the germline V gene are SGHTA and FQGTGA. CDR3 length: 12 residues. Trimming removed 5 bases at V and 6 bases at J, with 8 bases between. Material for sequencing was PBMCs. This sequence was found in a man aged 18 to 30 in good health and CMV-seropositive. The chain has TRBV7-3 and TRBJ2-1; weak D call: TRBD1 (5 bases). The CDR3 reads CASSNRGNEQFF. CDR3 coding DNA: TGTGCCAGCAGCAATAGGGGCAATGAGCAGTTCTTC.